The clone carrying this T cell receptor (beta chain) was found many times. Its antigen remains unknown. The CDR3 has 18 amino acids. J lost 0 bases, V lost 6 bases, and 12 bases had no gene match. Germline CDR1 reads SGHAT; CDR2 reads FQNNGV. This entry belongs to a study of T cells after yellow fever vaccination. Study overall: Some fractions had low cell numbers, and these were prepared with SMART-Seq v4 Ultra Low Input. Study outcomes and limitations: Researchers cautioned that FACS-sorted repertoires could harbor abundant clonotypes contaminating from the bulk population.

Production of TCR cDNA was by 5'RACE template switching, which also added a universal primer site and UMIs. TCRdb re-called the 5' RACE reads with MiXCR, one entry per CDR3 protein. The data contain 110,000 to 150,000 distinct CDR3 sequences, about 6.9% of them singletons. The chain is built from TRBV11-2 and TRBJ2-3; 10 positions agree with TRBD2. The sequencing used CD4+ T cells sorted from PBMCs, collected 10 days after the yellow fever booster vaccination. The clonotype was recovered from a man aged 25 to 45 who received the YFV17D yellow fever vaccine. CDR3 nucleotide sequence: TGTGCCAGCAGGTTCGGGTTAGCGGGAGGCGCTAGCACAGATACGCAGTATTTT. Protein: CASRFGLAGGASTDTQYF.